This is a list of T cell receptor beta chains from one sample in a study of blood T cells in healthy people across ages. TCRdb itself ran the 5' RACE reads through MiXCR, one entry per CDR3 protein. Of approximately 690,000 distinct CDR3 sequences listed, roughly 58% were seen once; the top ten hold around 37%. Sequencing used blood. All receptors derive from a man in his fifties or sixties in good health. CDR3s include the opening cysteine and the closing phenylalanine or tryptophan.

TRBV3-1	12	TRBJ1-2	CASSQDVGGYTF
TRBV27	16	TRBJ1-4	CASSSQTGATNEKLFF
TRBV19	14	TRBJ2-2	CASSRTGGSGELFF
TRBV6-1	14	TRBJ2-4	CASSGGQGFGEQYF
TRBV29-1	12	TRBJ2-3	CSVDLAGDTQYF
TRBV5-1	14	TRBJ1-1	CASRRGFVDTEAFF
TRBV9	14	TRBJ2-7	CASSGGALMTEQYF
TRBV12-3/TRBV12-4	11	TRBJ2-5	CASSFGMGQYF
TRBV6-6	17	TRBJ2-5	CASSYHPNKGLQETQYF
TRBV29-1	15	TRBJ2-1	CSVLTGIRGPNEQFF
TRBV7-2	13	TRBJ2-7	CASRSVEGYEQYF
TRBV10-3	12	TRBJ1-2	CAISRGNYGYTF
TRBV5-1	15	TRBJ1-4	CASSLPQGGGEKLFF
TRBV20-1	13	TRBJ1-5	CSARDRNNQPQHF
TRBV10-1	14	TRBJ2-7	CASSPGTSVNEQYF
TRBV3-1	17	TRBJ1-2	CASSQDRGGEGVYGYTF
TRBV7-8	12	TRBJ2-7	CASSPWGGEQYF
TRBV21-1	18	TRBJ1-5	CASSKTENKQGKREPQHF
TRBV7-9	17	TRBJ2-1	CASSLGGSASSYNEQFF
TRBV2	15	TRBJ2-2	CASSGLPRDTGELFF
TRBV2	14	TRBJ1-4	CASMGTRRNEKLFF
TRBV5-1	16	TRBJ2-1	CASSLGLAASYNEQFF
TRBV5-6	14	TRBJ1-1	CASSLPTAYTEAFF
TRBV6-5	15	TRBJ2-3	CASSRSGRALDAQYF
TRBV6-2/TRBV6-3	13	TRBJ2-5	CASSYSQGETQYF
TRBV24-1	14	TRBJ2-6	CATGSGAGANVLTF
TRBV20-1	16	TRBJ2-5	CSARGGLAGTEETQYF
TRBV7-2	15	NA	CASSLSGGRVYEQYF
TRBV28	13	TRBJ2-5	CASSLRQPETQYF
TRBV27	12	TRBJ2-5	CATRLNGETQYF
TRBV25-1	15	TRBJ2-4	CASRETSGAENIQYF